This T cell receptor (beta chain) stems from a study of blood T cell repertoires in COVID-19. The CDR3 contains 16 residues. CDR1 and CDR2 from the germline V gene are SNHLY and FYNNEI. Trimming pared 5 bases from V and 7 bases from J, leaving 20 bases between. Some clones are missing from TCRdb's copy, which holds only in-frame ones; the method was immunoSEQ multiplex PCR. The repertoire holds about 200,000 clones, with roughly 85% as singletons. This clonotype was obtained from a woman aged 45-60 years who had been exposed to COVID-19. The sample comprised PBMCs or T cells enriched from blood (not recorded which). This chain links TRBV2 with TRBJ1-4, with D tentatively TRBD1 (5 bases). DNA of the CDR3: TGTGCCAGCAGTTGGGGGGTAGGAGGAGGAGGTGAAAAACTGTTTTTT. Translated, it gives CASSWGVGGGGEKLFF.